This record looks at one TCR beta chain sequence and its context. This specimen comes from a study of blood T cell repertoires in COVID-19. Profiling relied on immunoSEQ multiplex PCR, and the TCRdb table lists in-frame clones only, not all of them. The sample comprises 65,000 to 70,000 clones, over 75% of which are singletons, and less than 3% rests with the top ten. CDR3 length equals 14 residues. Per the germline V gene, CDR1 is MNHEY and CDR2 is SVGAGI. J lost 4 bases, V lost 10 bases, and 10 bases had no gene match. Sample: peripheral blood. V gene TRBV6-5 combines with J gene TRBJ1-5, with 7 bases that match TRBD1. The sequence derives from a man at least 80 years old with acute or convalescent COVID-19. The CDR3 loop reads CATAPRQGNQPQHF. CDR3 coding DNA: TGTGCCACCGCCCCTCGACAGGGAAATCAGCCCCAGCATTTT.